These T cell receptor beta chains were read from a single sample in a study of blood T cells in healthy people across ages. TCRdb independently ran MiXCR on the 5' RACE reads; one entry per CDR3 protein. The sample shows hundreds of thousands of distinct CDR3 sequences, roughly 50% of them seen only once. Sequencing input: blood. The receptors derive from a man between 25 and 39 years old in good health. Each CDR3 is given with its conserved first and last residue. D genes are given only for firm matches. Some rows mark clone size as missing; the rest say once, few, many or name a class of expanded clone.

>-|-|TRBJ1-2|TRBV6-6
CASSYPRDISGYTF
TGTGCCAGCAGTTACCCCAGGGACATAAGCGGCTACACCTTC
>TRBD1|-|TRBJ2-7|TRBV20-1
CSAPRTGGYEQYF
TGCAGTGCTCCCAGGACAGGGGGCTACGAGCAGTACTTC
>TRBD1|-|TRBJ2-3|TRBV28
CASAGQGTDTQYF
TGTGCCAGCGCGGGACAGGGGACAGATACGCAGTATTTT
>-|-|TRBJ1-5|TRBV2
CASKSETDSNQPQHF
TGTGCCAGCAAGTCCGAGACAGATAGCAATCAGCCCCAGCATTTT
>TRBD2|-|TRBJ2-1|TRBV12-3/TRBV12-4
CASRTSGSQGEQFF
TGTGCCAGCAGAACTAGCGGGAGTCAGGGTGAGCAGTTCTTC
>-|few|TRBJ2-6|TRBV29-1
CSVEIWDSGANVLTF
TGCAGCGTTGAAATATGGGACTCTGGGGCCAACGTCCTGACTTTC
>-|-|TRBJ1-1|TRBV11-1
CASSSEGQKNTEAFF
TGTGCCAGCAGCTCCGAGGGACAAAAGAACACTGAAGCTTTCTTT
>-|-|TRBJ1-2|TRBV6-5
CASSYYRRANYGYTF
TGTGCCAGCAGTTACTACCGGCGAGCTAACTATGGCTACACCTTC
>-|-|TRBJ2-7|TRBV20-1
CSAGPDGYEQYF
TGCAGTGCTGGTCCTGACGGCTACGAGCAGTACTTC
>-|-|TRBJ2-3|TRBV7-2
CASSRQVRTDTQYF
TGTGCCAGCTCGAGACAGGTGCGCACAGATACGCAGTATTTT
>TRBD1|-|TRBJ2-7|TRBV7-9
CASSFSGTGDEQYF
TGTGCCAGCAGCTTTTCCGGGACAGGGGACGAGCAGTACTTC
>TRBD1|few|TRBJ2-3|TRBV29-1
CSAQGMGTDTQYF
TGCAGCGCACAGGGGATGGGGACAGATACGCAGTATTTT
>-|few|TRBJ2-5|TRBV4-2
CASSRDYRDTTSKTQYF
TGTGCCAGCAGCCGAGATTACCGGGACACCACTTCGAAGACCCAGTACTTC
>-|few|TRBJ2-6|TRBV7-2
CASSTTHSGANVLTF
TGTGCCAGCAGCACGACACACTCTGGGGCCAACGTCCTGACTTTC
>-|-|TRBJ1-1|TRBV7-2
CASFRFGHHTEAFF
TGTGCCAGCTTTAGGTTCGGGCACCACACTGAAGCTTTCTTT
>TRBD2|-|TRBJ2-7|TRBV24-1
CATSDWASGSYEQYF
TGTGCCACCAGTGACTGGGCTAGCGGCTCCTACGAGCAGTACTTC
>-|-|TRBJ2-1|TRBV20-1
CSARLPTGYNEQFF
TGCAGTGCTAGACTCCCCACCGGATACAATGAGCAGTTCTTC
>-|-|TRBJ2-5|TRBV9
CASSVIGEETQYF
TGTGCCAGCAGCGTGATAGGAGAGGAGACCCAGTACTTC
>TRBD2|-|TRBJ2-5|TRBV6-1
CASRPKTSVRGRETQYF
TGTGCCAGCCGACCGAAAACTAGCGTGAGGGGTCGAGAGACCCAGTACTTC
>TRBD1|-|TRBJ1-4|TRBV20-1
CSAREAGGDEKLFF
TGCAGTGCTAGAGAGGCAGGGGGCGATGAAAAACTGTTTTTT
>TRBD1|-|TRBJ2-7|TRBV29-1
CSVVPQGAAYEQYF
TGCAGCGTTGTCCCGCAGGGGGCGGCCTACGAGCAGTACTTC
>TRBD1|many|TRBJ1-2|TRBV25-1
CASSDLPGQYGYTF
TGTGCCAGCAGTGATCTCCCGGGACAGTATGGCTACACCTTC
>TRBD1|-|TRBJ2-7|TRBV6-6
CASSVPTGAYEQYF
TGTGCCAGCAGCGTCCCGACAGGGGCCTACGAGCAGTACTTC
>-|once|TRBJ2-1|TRBV7-9
CGVRGNNEQFF
TGTGGGGTGAGGGGGAACAATGAGCAGTTCTTC
>-|-|TRBJ1-1|TRBV29-1
CSAGDTEAFF
TGTAGTGCCGGTGACACTGAAGCTTTCTTT
>-|-|TRBJ2-7|TRBV10-2
CALPLTRMAYEQYF
TGCGCCCTCCCCCTGACTAGGATGGCCTACGAGCAGTACTTC
>-|-|TRBJ2-3|TRBV9
CASSPPGDLGTDTQYF
TGTGCCAGCAGCCCTCCCGGGGACCTTGGCACAGATACGCAGTATTTT
>-|-|TRBJ2-1|TRBV12-3/TRBV12-4
CASRQPRLGSFHNEQFF
TGTGCCAGCAGGCAACCGAGGCTGGGCTCCTTTCACAATGAGCAGTTCTTC